The 26 T cell receptor beta chains below all came from one sample that was sequenced in a study of blood T cell repertoires in COVID-19. TCRdb's table, derived via immunoSEQ multiplex PCR, lists solely in-frame clones and lacks some. The sample lists about 150,000 clones, roughly 85% occurring once. Sequences were obtained from peripheral blood. The receptors derive from a man between 65 and 79 years old with acute or convalescent COVID-19.

The V call is TRBV14, the J call TRBJ2-1; TRBD2 matches at 12 bases. J lost 10 bases, V lost 4 bases, and 8 bases had no gene match. This CDR3 is built from 15 residues. Germline assignment: CDR1 SGHDN and CDR2 FVKESK. Here the CDR3 DNA reads TGTGCCAGCAGCCGACGGACTAGCGGGGTAGGCGAGCAGTTCTTC. Its protein product is CASSRRTSGVGEQFF.

The chain combines TRBV7-3 with TRBJ2-1, with 14 bases fitting TRBD2. Germline V lookup: CDR1 SGHTA, CDR2 FQGTGA. The CDR3 runs 15 residues. V gave up 1 base and J gave up 9 bases; unmatched junction bases: 2. CDR3: CASSLRLAGGGEQFF. The CDR3 DNA reads as TGTGCCAGCAGCTTAAGACTAGCGGGAGGGGGTGAGCAGTTCTTC.

The gene calls are TRBV7-2 and TRBJ2-7, with D possibly being TRBD1 (6 bases). The V gene's germline CDR1 is SGHTA and CDR2 FQGNSA. The CDR3 length is 13 residues. Trimming removed 6 bases from V and 3 bases from J, with 12 bases in between. CDR3 residues: CASSVGTNYEQYF. The CDR3 DNA reads TGTGCCAGCAGTGTCGGGACAAACTACGAGCAGTACTTC.

CDR3 DNA sequence: TGTGCCAGCAGTGAATCCGGGACAGGCTTTAACTATGGCTACACCTTC. Translated, it gives CASSESGTGFNYGYTF. This rearrangement joins TRBV2 to TRBJ1-2; 8 bases line up with TRBD1. The germline CDR1 and CDR2 sequences are SNHLY and FYNNEI. Unmatched junction bases numbered 6, after V lost 2 bases and J lost 1 base. The CDR3 runs to 16 residues.

The rearrangement joins TRBV11-2 to TRBJ2-7, with 7 bases identical to TRBD1. The CDR3 contains 15 residues. V lost 0 bases to trimming and J lost 2 bases; unmatched junction nucleotides: 4. CDR1 and CDR2 from the germline V gene are SGHAT and FQNNGV. CDR3 DNA sequence: TGTGCCAGCAGCTTAGACGGCCAGGGGGCCTACGAGCAGTACTTC. Its protein is CASSLDGQGAYEQYF.

This clone showed up just once. The rearrangement uses TRBV3-1 (or the pseudogene TRBV3-2) and TRBJ2-5; the match to TRBD2 covers 8 bases. Germline V CDR1 and CDR2: LGHDT, YNNKEL (reference sequence). Trimming cost V 3 bases and J 5 bases; bases outside gene matches: 5. There are 14 residues in the CDR3. CDR3 region: CASSHRGGPETQYF. The CDR3 nucleotides read TGTGCCAGCAGCCACCGGGGGGGCCCCGAGACCCAGTACTTC.

The chain uses TRBV11-2 and TRBJ2-2, with TRBD1 matching 9 bases. CDR3 size: 15 residues. Looked up from germline, CDR1 is SGHAT and CDR2 is FQNNGV. V trimming: 3 bases; J trimming: 3 bases; junction bases outside the gene matches: 2. CDR3 in amino acids: CASSFTGGDTGELFF. The CDR3, as DNA: TGTGCCAGCAGCTTCACAGGGGGCGACACCGGGGAGCTGTTTTTT.

The rearrangement uses TRBV18 and TRBJ1-6, with no clear D. Trimming took 5 bases from V and 7 from J, leaving 6 bases between them. This CDR3 contains 12 residues. CDR1 and CDR2 from the germline V gene are KGHSH and LQKENI. The CDR3 DNA sequence: TGTGCCAGCTCAGGGGAGAATTCACCCCTCCACTTT. It specifies CASSGENSPLHF.

J is TRBJ2-7 and V is TRBV6-5; TRBD1 aligns across 10 bases. From germline, CDR1 is MNHEY and CDR2 SVGAGI. The CDR3 is made up of 15 amino acids. Trimming took 6 bases from V and 3 from J; bases not matched to a gene: 8. CDR3 coding DNA: TGTGCCAGCAGCCTAACCGGGACAGGGGTCTACGAGCAGTACTTC. Its protein product is CASSLTGTGVYEQYF.

With respect to this clone: The same CDR3 also results from other DNA sequences found in this sample. V and J are TRBV28 and TRBJ2-5; TRBD2 is a possible D gene (5 bases). Germline V gene lookup returns CDR1 MDHEN and CDR2 SYDVKM. There are 13 residues in the CDR3. With 11 bases removed from V and 2 bases from J, the gap between germline ends came to 15 bases. The CDR3 DNA follows: TGTGCCGTCGAACGGGGAGTACAAGAGACCCAGTACTTC. It translates to CAVERGVQETQYF. The variable domain in full, completed from reference TRBV28 and TRBJ2-5, reads DVKVTQSSRYLVKRTGEKVFLECVQDMDHENMFWYRQDPGLGLRLIYFSYDVKMKEKGDIPEGYSVSREKKERFSLILESASTNQTSMYLCAVERGVQETQYFGPGTRLLVL.

V is TRBV14 and J is TRBJ2-2, with 8 positions matching TRBD2. The CDR3 is 15 amino acids. The J segment lost 6 bases and the V segment lost 5 bases, leaving 8 bases of the junction unmatched. Germline assignment: CDR1 SGHDN and CDR2 FVKESK. The CDR3 is CASSVAGLLSGELFF. The CDR3 region has the DNA TGTGCCAGCAGCGTAGCGGGATTATTATCCGGGGAGCTGTTTTTT.

J is TRBJ2-1 and V is TRBV7-8; D is undetermined. The ends were cut back, 4 bases at V and 6 bases at J, with 16 bases in the middle. Germline values: CDR1 SGHVS, CDR2 FQNEAQ. This CDR3 has 15 amino acids. In DNA form, the CDR3 reads TGTGCCAGCAGCTCCTTAGAGGCCCCGGGCAATGAGCAGTTCTTC. This gives the protein CASSSLEAPGNEQFF.

V is TRBV5-1 and J is TRBJ2-3; 11 bases match TRBD1. Germline CDR1 and CDR2: SGHRS and YFSETQ. This CDR3 has 15 amino acids. The junction had 6 bases not matched to a gene; V was cut back by 4 bases and J by 5 bases. CDR3 in amino acids: CASSRDRGVVDTQYF. In DNA form, the CDR3 reads TGCGCCAGCAGCCGGGACAGGGGGGTTGTAGATACGCAGTATTTT.

The CDR3 loop reads CASSKGRQGPNNEQFF. CDR3 in DNA: TGTGCCAGTAGTAAGGGGCGGCAGGGGCCCAACAATGAGCAGTTCTTC. This chain joins TRBV19 and TRBJ2-1, with D possibly TRBD1 on 6 matching bases. This CDR3 comprises 16 residues. Trimming took off 4 bases at V and 5 bases at J, with 18 bases between the two ends. Germline V gene sequence: CDR1 LNHDA, CDR2 SQIVND (reference sequence). The full variable domain, completed using reference TRBV19 and TRBJ2-1, is DGGITQSPKYLFRKEGQNVTLSCEQNLNHDAMYWYRQDPGQGLRLIYYSQIVNDFQKGDIAEGYSVSREKKESFPLTVTSAQKNPTAFYLCASSKGRQGPNNEQFFGPGTRLTVL.

The chain recombines TRBV19 with TRBJ2-7; 8 bases fit TRBD1. In germline, CDR1 is LNHDA, CDR2 SQIVND (reference sequence). CDR3 length equals 15 residues. V lost 0 bases, J lost 6 bases, and 7 bases stayed unmatched. CDR3 amino acids: CASSIEGQGHFEQYF. CDR3 nucleotide sequence: TGTGCCAGTAGTATAGAAGGACAGGGTCATTTCGAGCAGTACTTC.

The rearrangement uses TRBV4-2 and TRBJ1-4; a weak D match, TRBD1 (6 bases). Germline CDR1 is LGHNA and CDR2 is YNFKEQ. This CDR3 is 16 amino acids long. Trimming removed 0 bases at V and 6 bases at J, with 14 bases between. In DNA, the CDR3 is TGTGCCAGCAGCCAAGATGTGGCAGGGGCTGATGAAAAACTGTTTTTT. It codes for CASSQDVAGADEKLFF.

The chain is built from TRBV6-5 and TRBJ2-7; no definite D call. Germline V gene data show CDR1 as MNHEY and CDR2 as SVGAGI. The CDR3 extends over 13 amino acids. The V gene lost 0 bases and the J gene lost 6 bases, with 9 bases spanning the gap. DNA for the CDR3: TGTGCCAGCAGTTACTCTCCCCTCTTCGAGCAGTACTTC. Amino acid sequence: CASSYSPLFEQYF.

The chain recombines TRBV28 with TRBJ1-5; D is unresolved. This CDR3 comprises 15 residues. The germline V and J ends were trimmed by 6 bases and 5 bases, with 17 bases remaining between them. The germline V gene encodes CDR1 MDHEN and CDR2 SYDVKM. The CDR3 DNA reads TGTGCCAGCAGCCCATGGGGTGAGGGATATCAGCCCCAGCATTTT. It codes for CASSPWGEGYQPQHF.

V usage is TRBV6-5 and J usage is TRBJ1-4; the match to TRBD1 covers 10 bases. V shed 2 bases, J shed 8 bases, and the junction held 5 bases outside the gene matches. Per the germline V gene, CDR1 is MNHEY and CDR2 is SVGAGI. This CDR3 has 15 amino acids. CDR3 coding DNA: TGTGCCAGCAGTTACAGCGGGACAGGGGACGAAAAACTGTTTTTT. The encoded protein is CASSYSGTGDEKLFF.

The chain combines TRBV28 with TRBJ1-6, with D possibly being TRBD1 (5 bases). This CDR3 contains 14 residues. Germline CDR1 and CDR2: MDHEN and SYDVKM. Trimming stripped 5 bases from V and 13 bases from J, with 18 bases between. The CDR3 here is CASSQQGTFGPLHF. The CDR3 DNA sequence: TGTGCCAGCAGTCAGCAGGGTACGTTTGGGCCCCTCCACTTT.

CDR3 bases: TGTGCCAGCAGCCTTCCTCAGGGTTACGGCTACACCTTC. Translating gives CASSLPQGYGYTF. V and J are TRBV7-9 and TRBJ1-2, with a possible D match to TRBD1 (5 bases). The CDR3 has 13 amino acids. Per germline, CDR1 SEHNR and CDR2 FQNEAQ (reference sequence). V was trimmed by 5 bases and J by 8 bases, leaving 15 bases between them.

This clone was counted a few times. The CDR3 DNA follows: TGTGCCAGCAGCTTTGAGCAGGTTCACACTGAAGCTTTCTTT. Translation: CASSFEQVHTEAFF. The V and J genes are TRBV5-5 and TRBJ1-1, with unresolved D. CDR3 length: 14 amino acids. In germline, CDR1 is SGHKS, CDR2 YYEKEE (reference sequence). The V and J ends lost 2 bases and 3 bases respectively, with 11 bases between them.

Only one count was recorded for this clone. The V gene is TRBV25-1, the J gene TRBJ2-7; 9 bases are shared with TRBD1. This CDR3 spans 13 amino acids. CDR1 and CDR2 (germline): MGHDK, SYGVNS. J lost 6 bases, V lost 7 bases, and 7 bases had no gene match. DNA for the CDR3: TGTGCCAGCAAAGGGACAGGGTATGGCGAGCAGTACTTC. This gives the protein CASKGTGYGEQYF.

CDR3 in DNA: TGTGCCAGTAGTATTTGGCAGTGGGAGGCTGAAGCTTTCTTT. Protein sequence: CASSIWQWEAEAFF. The rearrangement links TRBV19 to TRBJ1-1; the D is unclear. The CDR3 runs to 14 residues. Trimming shortened V by 3 bases and J by 6 bases, and 14 bases separated the two germline ends. Germline loops: CDR1 LNHDA, CDR2 SQIVND (reference sequence).

The rearrangement joins TRBV28 to TRBJ2-1; 13 bases match TRBD2. Germline CDR1 is MDHEN and CDR2 is SYDVKM. The CDR3 covers 18 residues. Trimming took 6 bases from V and 6 from J; bases not matched to a gene: 14. This chain's CDR3 is CASRPTSGRDLTFNEQFF. CDR3 bases: TGTGCCAGCAGGCCCACTAGCGGGAGGGACCTCACTTTCAATGAGCAGTTCTTC.

CDR3 bases: TGTGCCAGCAGTGATTCTCTGGCAGGGGCGGGTTCACCCCTCCACTTT. Protein product: CASSDSLAGAGSPLHF. This sequence joins TRBV2 and TRBJ1-6; weak D call: TRBD1 (6 bases). The V end lost 3 bases, the J end lost 9 bases, and 18 bases lay between the germline ends. The CDR3 covers 16 residues. Germline lookup yields CDR1 SNHLY and CDR2 FYNNEI.